This TCR beta chain was recorded in a study of T cell repertoires in cytomegalovirus infection. Study observations and caveats: CMV carriers having the relevant HLA were flagged by cumulative public TCR beta family frequency.

TCRdb processed the reads anew with MiXCR; each CDR3 protein has one entry. Of 500,000 to 600,000 distinct CDR3 sequences detected, 16% appear once; the ten largest clones hold 20% to 30%. The CDR3 covers 16 residues. CDR1 SGHTA and CDR2 FQGTGA come from the germline V gene. Trimming at V came to 6 bases and at J to 1 base, leaving 7 bases not matched to a gene. This clonotype was counted ten times or more. Its antigen is unknown. The sample was CD8+ T cells from PBMCs. The V and J genes are TRBV7-3 and TRBJ2-2; TRBD2 agrees at 8 bases. The source of this sequence is a human donor in good health (CMV status not recorded). Some clones in this sample may be carry-over from other donors' samples. CDR3: CASSPRLALNTGELFF. The DNA for the CDR3 is TGTGCCAGCAGTCCCCGACTAGCGTTGAACACCGGGGAGCTGTTTTTT.